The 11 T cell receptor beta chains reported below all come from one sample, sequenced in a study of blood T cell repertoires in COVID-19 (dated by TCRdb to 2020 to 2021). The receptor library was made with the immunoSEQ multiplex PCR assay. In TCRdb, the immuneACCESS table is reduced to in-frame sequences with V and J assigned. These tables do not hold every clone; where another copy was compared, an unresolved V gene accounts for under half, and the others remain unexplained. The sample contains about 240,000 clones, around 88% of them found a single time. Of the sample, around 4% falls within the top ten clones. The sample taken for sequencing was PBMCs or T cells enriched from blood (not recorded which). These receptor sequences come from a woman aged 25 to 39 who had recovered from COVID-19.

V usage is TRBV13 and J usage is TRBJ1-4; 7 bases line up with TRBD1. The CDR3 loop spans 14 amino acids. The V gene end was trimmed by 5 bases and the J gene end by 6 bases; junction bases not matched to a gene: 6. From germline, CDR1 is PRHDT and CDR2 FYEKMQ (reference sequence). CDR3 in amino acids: CASSLGRGHEKLFF. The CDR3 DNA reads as TGTGCCAGCAGCCTCGGGAGGGGGCATGAAAAACTGTTTTTT.

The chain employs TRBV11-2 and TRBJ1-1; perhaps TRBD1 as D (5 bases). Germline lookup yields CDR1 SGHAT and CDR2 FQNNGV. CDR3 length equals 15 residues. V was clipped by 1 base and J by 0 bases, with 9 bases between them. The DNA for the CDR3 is TGTGCCAGCAGCTTAGTGGCAGGGATGAACACTGAAGCTTTCTTT. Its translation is CASSLVAGMNTEAFF.

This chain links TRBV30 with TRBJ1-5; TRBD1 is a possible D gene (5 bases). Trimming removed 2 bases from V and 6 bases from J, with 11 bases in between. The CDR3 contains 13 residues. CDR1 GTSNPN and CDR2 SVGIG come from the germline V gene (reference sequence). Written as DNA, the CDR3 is TGTGCCTGGAGTCTGTCGGGGGGTCAGCCCCAGCATTTT. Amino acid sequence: CAWSLSGGQPQHF.

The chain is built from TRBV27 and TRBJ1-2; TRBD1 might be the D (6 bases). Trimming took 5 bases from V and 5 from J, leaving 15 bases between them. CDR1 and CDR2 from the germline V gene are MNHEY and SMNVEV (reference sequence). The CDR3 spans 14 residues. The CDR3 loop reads CASSQMRTVYGYTF. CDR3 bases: TGTGCCAGCAGTCAAATGAGGACAGTTTATGGCTACACCTTC.

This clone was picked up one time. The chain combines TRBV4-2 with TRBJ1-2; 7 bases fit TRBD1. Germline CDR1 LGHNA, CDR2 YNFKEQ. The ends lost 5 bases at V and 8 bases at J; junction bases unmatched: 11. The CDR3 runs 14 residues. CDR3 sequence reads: CASSLPRTGEGYTF. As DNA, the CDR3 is TGTGCCAGCAGCTTGCCGAGGACAGGAGAAGGCTACACCTTC.

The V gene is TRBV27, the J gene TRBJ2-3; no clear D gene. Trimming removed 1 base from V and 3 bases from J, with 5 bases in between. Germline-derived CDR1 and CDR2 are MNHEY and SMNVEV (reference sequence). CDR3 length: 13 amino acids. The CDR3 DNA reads TGTGCCAGCAGTTTATTCCGGACAGATACGCAGTATTTT. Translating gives CASSLFRTDTQYF.

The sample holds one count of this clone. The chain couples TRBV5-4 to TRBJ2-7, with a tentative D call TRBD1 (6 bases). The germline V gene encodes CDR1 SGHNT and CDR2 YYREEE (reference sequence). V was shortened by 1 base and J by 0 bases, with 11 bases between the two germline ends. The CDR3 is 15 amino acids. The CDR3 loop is CASSLIGTHSYEQYF. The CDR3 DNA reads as TGTGCCAGCAGCTTGATTGGGACACACTCCTACGAGCAGTACTTC.

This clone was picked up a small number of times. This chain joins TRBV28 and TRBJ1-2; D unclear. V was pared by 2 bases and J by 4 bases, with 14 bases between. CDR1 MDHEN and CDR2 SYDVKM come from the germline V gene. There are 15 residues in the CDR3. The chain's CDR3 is CASSLGRQAFYGYTF. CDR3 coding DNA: TGTGCCAGCAGTTTAGGCAGGCAGGCTTTCTATGGCTACACCTTC.

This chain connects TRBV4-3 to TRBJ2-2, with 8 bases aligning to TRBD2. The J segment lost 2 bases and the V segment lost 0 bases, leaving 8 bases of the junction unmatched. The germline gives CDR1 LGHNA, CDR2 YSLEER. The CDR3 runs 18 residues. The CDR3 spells CASSQDESGLVNTGELFF. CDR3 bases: TGCGCCAGCAGCCAAGACGAATCGGGACTAGTCAACACCGGGGAGCTGTTTTTT.

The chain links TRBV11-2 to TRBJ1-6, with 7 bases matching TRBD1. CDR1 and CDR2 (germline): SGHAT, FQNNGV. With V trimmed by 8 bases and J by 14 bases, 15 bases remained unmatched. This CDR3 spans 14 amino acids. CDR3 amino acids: CASGWAGGNRALHF. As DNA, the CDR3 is TGTGCCAGCGGATGGGCAGGGGGTAATAGGGCCCTCCACTTT.

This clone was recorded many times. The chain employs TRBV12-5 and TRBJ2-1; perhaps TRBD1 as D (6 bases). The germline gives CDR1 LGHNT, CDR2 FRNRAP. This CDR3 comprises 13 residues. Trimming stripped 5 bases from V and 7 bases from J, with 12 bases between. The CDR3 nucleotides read TGTGCTAGTGGTGCCCTCAGGGGAAATGAGCAGTTCTTC. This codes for CASGALRGNEQFF. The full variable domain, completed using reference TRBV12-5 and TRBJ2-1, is DARVTQTPRHKVTEMGQEVTMRCQPILGHNTVFWYRQTMMQGLELLAYFRNRAPLDDSGMPKDRFSAEMPDATLATLKIQPSEPRDSAVYFCASGALRGNEQFFGPGTRLTVL.